A single sample gave rise to the 17 T cell receptor beta chains below, sequenced in a study of beta chain features in type 1 diabetes. Reverse transcribing all isolated RNA meant expressed TCRB transcripts were sequenced. Data came from immunoSEQ multiplex PCR; TCRdb stores just in-frame clones and leaves some out. This sample yields 620,000 or so clones, of which roughly 15% are seen a single time; approximately 0.087% belongs to the top ten. Sequencing was performed on naive CD4+ T cells from blood. The receptor source for this set is a man between 18 and 35 years old in good health.

This rearrangement joins TRBV4-2 to TRBJ2-2, with TRBD2 matching 8 bases. V gave up 5 bases and J gave up 4 bases; unmatched junction bases: 12. The CDR3 runs 17 residues. CDR1 and CDR2 from the germline V gene are LGHNA and YNFKEQ. In DNA form, the CDR3 reads TGTGCCAGCAGCTTTATAACCGGGACTAGGAGCACCGGGGAGCTGTTTTTT. Translated: CASSFITGTRSTGELFF.

J is TRBJ1-2 and V is TRBV28, with 7 nucleotides matching TRBD1. J lost 4 bases, V lost 8 bases, and 4 bases had no gene match. The CDR3 spans 12 residues. CDR1 is MDHEN, CDR2 SYDVKM, per germline. The CDR3 sequence is CASQTGIYGYTF. The CDR3 DNA is TGTGCCAGCCAGACAGGGATCTATGGCTACACCTTC.

This clone has more than one count but fewer than ten. The V call is TRBV18, the J call TRBJ1-2, with 9 nucleotides matching TRBD1. The germline gives CDR1 KGHSH, CDR2 LQKENI. The trim removed 3 bases at V and 7 bases at J, leaving 9 bases unmatched. The CDR3 loop spans 15 amino acids. As DNA, the CDR3 is TGTGCCAGCTCACCCATTTCCGGGACAGGGTTTGGCTACACCTTC. Translated, it gives CASSPISGTGFGYTF.

This chain connects TRBV2 to TRBJ1-1; D not certain. Trimming left V 5 bases short and J 0 bases short, with 10 bases between. The CDR3 runs to 14 residues. The germline V gene encodes CDR1 SNHLY and CDR2 FYNNEI. Here the CDR3 DNA reads TGTGCCAGCAGTATCACAGACATGAACACTGAAGCTTTCTTT. Translation gives CASSITDMNTEAFF.

With regard to this clone: Other DNA variants within this sample encode the same CDR3. The chain uses TRBV14 and TRBJ1-2; D gene ambiguous. The CDR3 spans 12 residues. Germline CDR1 is SGHDN and CDR2 is FVKESK. The ends were cut back, 1 base at V and 5 bases at J, with 5 bases in the middle. CDR3 loop: CASSQAGYGYTF. The DNA of the CDR3 is TGTGCCAGCAGCCAAGCGGGGTATGGCTACACCTTC.

V and J are TRBV7-3 and TRBJ1-2, with TRBD1 matching over 11 bases. Germline V gene data show CDR1 as SGHTA and CDR2 as FQGTGA. CDR3 length equals 15 residues. V lost 5 bases to trimming and J lost 4 bases; unmatched junction nucleotides: 6. CDR3 bases: TGTGCCAGCAGCCTAGGACAGGGGGCCACCTATGGCTACACCTTC. Its translation is CASSLGQGATYGYTF.

In its sample, this clone was seen a few times. The J gene is TRBJ2-7, the V gene TRBV29-1, with 9 bases aligning to TRBD1. The CDR3 has 14 residues. CDR1 and CDR2 from the germline V gene are SQVTM and ANQGSEA. The V segment lost 0 bases and the J segment 6 bases; nucleotides outside the gene matches: 6. The CDR3 sequence: CSVEDRRQGGEQYF. The CDR3 bases are TGCAGCGTTGAAGACCGGAGACAGGGGGGCGAGCAGTACTTC.

CDR3 nucleotides: TGTGCCAGCAGCTTAGGTCGACTGCCTCCCGAGACCCAGTACTTC. Amino acid sequence: CASSLGRLPPETQYF. The chain employs TRBV7-2 and TRBJ2-5; D remains unclear. Between the trimmed V and J ends, which lost 1 base and 5 bases, there was a span of 14 bases. The CDR3 has 15 residues. Germline V lookup: CDR1 SGHTA, CDR2 FQGNSA. Based on the CDR3 plus reference TRBV7-2 and TRBJ2-5, the full variable domain is GAGVSQSPSNKVTEKGKDVELRCDPISGHTALYWYRQSLGQGLEFLIYFQGNSAPDKSGLPSDRFSAERTGGSVSTLTIQRTQQEDSAVYLCASSLGRLPPETQYFGPGTRLLVL.

Notes on this clone: This sample also contains other DNA sequences that code for the same CDR3. For the CDR3, the DNA is TGTGCCAGCTCACCACGTGAGGAAACCCAGTACTTC. Protein sequence: CASSPREETQYF. The chain joins TRBV18 to TRBJ2-5; D call uncertain. CDR1 and CDR2 (germline): KGHSH, LQKENI. V was pared by 1 base and J by 8 bases, with 8 bases between. The CDR3 length is 12 residues.

In this sample, this clone turned up a few times. The chain combines TRBV20-1 with TRBJ2-7; no clear D gene. Germline CDR1 is DFQATT and CDR2 is SNEGSKA (reference sequence). CDR3 size: 8 residues. As DNA, the CDR3 is TGCAGGATTGGGGAGCAGTACTTC. It codes for CRIGEQYF.

Comment on this clone: This same CDR3 is encoded by further DNA sequences in the sample. The CDR3: CASSQGGQGTYEQYF. For the CDR3, the DNA is TGTGCCAGCAGCCAAGGGGGACAGGGGACCTACGAGCAGTACTTC. The rearrangement joins TRBV14 to TRBJ2-7, with 10 bases identical to TRBD1. Germline CDR1 is SGHDN and CDR2 is FVKESK. The V segment lost 1 base and the J segment 2 bases; nucleotides outside the gene matches: 2. This CDR3 spans 15 amino acids.

This chain uses TRBV7-8 with TRBJ1-5, with D unresolved. The CDR3 is 12 residues long. Trimming took off 5 bases at V and 9 bases at J, with 11 bases between the two ends. Per germline, CDR1 SGHVS and CDR2 FQNEAQ. The CDR3 sequence: CASSPRLGPQHF. The CDR3 DNA sequence: TGTGCCAGCAGCCCACGGCTGGGGCCCCAGCATTTT.

Concerning this clone: Other nucleotide sequences in the sample specify the same CDR3. The chain couples TRBV9 to TRBJ1-2; D call uncertain. Germline CDR1 SGDLS, CDR2 YYNGEE. The CDR3 contains 13 residues. The V gene lost 0 bases and the J gene lost 4 bases, with 7 bases spanning the gap. The DNA for the CDR3 is TGTGCCAGCAGCGTAGAAGGGATCTATGGCTACACCTTC. Translation gives CASSVEGIYGYTF.

This rearrangement joins TRBV7-8 to TRBJ2-1; weak D call: TRBD1 (6 bases). Germline V CDR1 and CDR2: SGHVS, FQNEAQ. This CDR3 has 13 amino acids. V dropped 5 bases and J dropped 6 bases, with 11 bases sitting between them. CDR3 sequence reads: CASSLRTVNEQFF. The DNA for the CDR3 is TGTGCCAGCAGCCTGCGGACAGTCAATGAGCAGTTCTTC.

This rearrangement joins TRBV27 to TRBJ2-5; the D is unclear. The V end was cut by 2 bases, the J end by 5 bases, with 6 bases between. This CDR3 comprises 12 residues. Germline V gene lookup returns CDR1 MNHEY and CDR2 SMNVEV (reference sequence). The CDR3 region has the DNA TGTGCCAGCAGTTTACAAGGGGAGACCCAGTACTTC. The encoded protein is CASSLQGETQYF.

This clone showed up just a few times. This chain joins TRBV18 and TRBJ1-2, with D perhaps matching TRBD1 (5 bases). V dropped 3 bases and J dropped 8 bases, with 10 bases sitting between them. Germline assignment: CDR1 KGHSH and CDR2 LQKENI. The CDR3 extends over 12 amino acids. The CDR3 region is CASSPETEGYTF. As DNA, the CDR3 is TGTGCCAGCTCACCTGAGACAGAGGGCTACACCTTC.

This clone was observed a handful of times. The chain carries TRBV9 and TRBJ2-3; TRBD1 agrees at 7 bases. Germline CDR1 reads SGDLS; CDR2 reads YYNGEE. This CDR3 is built from 13 residues. Trimming cost V 5 bases and J 4 bases; bases outside gene matches: 4. The CDR3 protein is CASRTTGADTQYF. In nucleotides, the CDR3 is TGTGCCAGCAGAACTACAGGGGCAGATACGCAGTATTTT.